These 7 T cell receptor beta chains originate from one sample sequenced in a study of CD8 T cells in Susac syndrome. cDNA came from approximately 0.5 to 1 ug RNA primed by random hexamers. TCRdb reprocessed the immunoSEQ multiplex PCR reads via MiXCR and lists one record per CDR3 protein. Of about 300,000 distinct CDR3 sequences in the sample, approximately 90% were seen once. Sequenced: CD8+ T cells from PBMCs. The receptors stem from a human donor with multiple sclerosis.

This CDR3 reads CASSYSGIKDRAYNEQFF. The CDR3 DNA reads as TGTGCCAGCAGTTACTCGGGGATCAAGGACAGGGCCTACAATGAGCAGTTCTTC. The chain is built from TRBV6-2 or TRBV6-3 and TRBJ2-1, with 8 bases lining up with TRBD1. J gave up 2 bases and V 0 bases, and 9 bases lay outside the gene matches. The CDR3 covers 18 residues. Germline CDR1 reads MNHEY; CDR2 reads SVGEGT.

The V and J genes are TRBV4-1 and TRBJ2-7; D is ambiguous. Trimming shortened V by 3 bases and J by 1 base, and 7 bases separated the two germline ends. The CDR3 totals 13 residues. Germline CDR1 is MGHRA and CDR2 is YSYEKL. The CDR3 loop reads CASSHPGSYEQYF. The CDR3 nucleotides read TGCGCCAGCAGCCACCCTGGTTCCTACGAGCAGTACTTC.

The chain couples TRBV27 to TRBJ2-3; the match to TRBD2 covers 9 bases. V trimming: 5 bases; J trimming: 0 bases; junction bases outside the gene matches: 12. The germline gives CDR1 MNHEY, CDR2 SMNVEV (reference sequence). The CDR3 runs to 18 residues. CDR3 DNA sequence: TGTGCCAGCAGTCCCTTAGGGCGGGGGGGCCTCAGCACAGATACGCAGTATTTT. As protein: CASSPLGRGGLSTDTQYF.

This clonotype was recorded once. The chain is built from TRBV27 and TRBJ2-7; D gene unclear. This CDR3 region has 16 residues. Trimming pared 6 bases from V and 5 bases from J, leaving 23 bases between. CDR1 is MNHEY and CDR2 is SMNVEV in the germline V gene (reference sequence). The DNA for the CDR3 is TGTGCCAGCAGCCGACTCAACTTCGGTTCAACCGACGAGCAGTACTTC. Encoded protein: CASSRLNFGSTDEQYF.

The chain couples TRBV7-9 to TRBJ2-1; a weak D match, TRBD2 (6 bases). The V and J ends lost 5 bases and 7 bases respectively, with 15 bases between them. The CDR3 is 14 amino acids. Germline V gives CDR1 SEHNR, CDR2 FQNEAQ (reference sequence). In DNA, the CDR3 is TGTGCCAGCAGCATTCGGGAGTCACCTAATGAGCAGTTCTTC. It translates to CASSIRESPNEQFF. The full variable domain, in which reference TRBV7-9 and TRBJ2-1 provide the parts outside the CDR3, is DTGVSQNPRHKITKRGQNVTFRCDPISEHNRLYWYRQTLGQGPEFLTYFQNEAQLEKSRLLSDRFSAERPKGSFSTLEIQRTEQGDSAMYLCASSIRESPNEQFFGPGTRLTVL.

The chain employs TRBV18 and TRBJ2-1, with 10 positions matching TRBD1. V was clipped by 3 bases and J by 8 bases; unmatched bases: 7. The CDR3 runs 15 residues. The germline gives CDR1 KGHSH, CDR2 LQKENI. The CDR3 DNA is TGTGCCAGCTCACCTGACAGGGGGCATTTGGATGAGCAGTTCTTC. Amino acids: CASSPDRGHLDEQFF.

The chain carries TRBV9 and TRBJ2-5; D is unresolved. The CDR3 runs 16 residues. Germline values: CDR1 SGDLS, CDR2 YYNGEE. With 0 bases removed from V and 5 bases from J, the gap between germline ends came to 17 bases. The CDR3 sequence is CASSVVGITVGETQYF. The CDR3 DNA reads as TGTGCCAGCAGCGTAGTGGGCATAACAGTAGGGGAGACCCAGTACTTC.